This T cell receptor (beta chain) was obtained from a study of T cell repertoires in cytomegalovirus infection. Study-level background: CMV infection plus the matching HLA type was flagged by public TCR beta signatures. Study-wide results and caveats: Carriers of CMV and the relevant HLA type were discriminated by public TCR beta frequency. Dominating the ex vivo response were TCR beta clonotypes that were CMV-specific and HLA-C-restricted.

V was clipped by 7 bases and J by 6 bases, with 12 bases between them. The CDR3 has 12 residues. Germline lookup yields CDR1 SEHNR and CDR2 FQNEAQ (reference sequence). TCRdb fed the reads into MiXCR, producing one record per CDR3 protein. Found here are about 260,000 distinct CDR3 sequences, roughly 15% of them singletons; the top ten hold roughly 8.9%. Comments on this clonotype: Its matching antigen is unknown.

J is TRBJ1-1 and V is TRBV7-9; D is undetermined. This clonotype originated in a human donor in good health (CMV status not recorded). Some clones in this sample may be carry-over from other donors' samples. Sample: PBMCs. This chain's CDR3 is CASTPRPPEAFF. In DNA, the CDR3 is TGTGCCAGCACACCGAGACCGCCTGAAGCTTTCTTT.